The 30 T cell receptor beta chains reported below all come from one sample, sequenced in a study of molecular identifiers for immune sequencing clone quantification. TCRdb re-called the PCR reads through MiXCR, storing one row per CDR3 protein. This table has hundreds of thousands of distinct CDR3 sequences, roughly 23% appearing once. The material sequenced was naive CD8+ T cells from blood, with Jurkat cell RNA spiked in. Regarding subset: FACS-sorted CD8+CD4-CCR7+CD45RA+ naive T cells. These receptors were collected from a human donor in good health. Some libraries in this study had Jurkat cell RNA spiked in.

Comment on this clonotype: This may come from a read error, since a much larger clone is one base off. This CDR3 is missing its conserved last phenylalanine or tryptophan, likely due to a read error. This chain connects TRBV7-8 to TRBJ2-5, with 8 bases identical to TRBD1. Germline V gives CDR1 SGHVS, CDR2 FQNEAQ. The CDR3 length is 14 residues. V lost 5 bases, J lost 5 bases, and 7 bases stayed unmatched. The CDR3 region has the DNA TGTGCCAGCAGCGCGTGGGACAGGAGGGAGACCCAGTACTCC. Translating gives CASSAWDRRETQYS.

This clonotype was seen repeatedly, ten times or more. As DNA, the CDR3 is TGTGCCAGCAGTCTGAGTCCCTCCTACGAGCAGTACTTC. It specifies CASSLSPSYEQYF. The V call is TRBV27, the J call TRBJ2-7, with no clear D. Germline V gives CDR1 MNHEY, CDR2 SMNVEV (reference sequence). CDR3 length: 13 residues. V dropped 5 bases and J dropped 0 bases, with 8 bases sitting between them.

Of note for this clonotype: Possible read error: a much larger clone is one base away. CDR3: CASFATEASF. CDR3 in DNA: TGTGCCAGCTTCGCCACTGAAGCTTCCTTT. This sequence joins TRBV2 and TRBJ1-1, with D unclear. The CDR3 extends over 10 amino acids. Per germline, CDR1 SNHLY and CDR2 FYNNEI.

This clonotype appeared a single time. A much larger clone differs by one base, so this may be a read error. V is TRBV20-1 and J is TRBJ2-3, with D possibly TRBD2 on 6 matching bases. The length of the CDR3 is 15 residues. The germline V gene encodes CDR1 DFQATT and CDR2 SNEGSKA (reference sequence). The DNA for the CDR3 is TGCAGTGCGAGAGGAGGGCAGGGTGCCACAGATACGCAGTATTTT. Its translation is CSARGGQGATDTQYF.

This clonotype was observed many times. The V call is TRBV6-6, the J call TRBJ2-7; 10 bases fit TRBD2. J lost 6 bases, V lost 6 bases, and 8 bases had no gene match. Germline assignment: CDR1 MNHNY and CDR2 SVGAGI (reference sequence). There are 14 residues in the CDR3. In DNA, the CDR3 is TGTGCCAGCAGCACCGGGACTAGCGTCTTCGAGCAGTACTTC. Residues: CASSTGTSVFEQYF.

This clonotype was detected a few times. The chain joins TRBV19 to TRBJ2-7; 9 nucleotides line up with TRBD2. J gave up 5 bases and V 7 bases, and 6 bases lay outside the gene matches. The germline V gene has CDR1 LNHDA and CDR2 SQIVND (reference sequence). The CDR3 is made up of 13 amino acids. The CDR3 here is CASTHSGGDEQYF. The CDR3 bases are TGTGCCAGTACCCATAGCGGGGGCGACGAGCAGTACTTC.

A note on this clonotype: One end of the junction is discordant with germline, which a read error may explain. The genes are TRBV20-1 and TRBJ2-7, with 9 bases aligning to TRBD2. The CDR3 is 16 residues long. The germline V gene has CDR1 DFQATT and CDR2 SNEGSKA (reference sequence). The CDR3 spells CSAPGSSGDSYERQCF. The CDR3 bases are TGCAGTGCTCCTGGTTCTAGCGGGGATTCCTACGAGCGGCAGTGCTTC.

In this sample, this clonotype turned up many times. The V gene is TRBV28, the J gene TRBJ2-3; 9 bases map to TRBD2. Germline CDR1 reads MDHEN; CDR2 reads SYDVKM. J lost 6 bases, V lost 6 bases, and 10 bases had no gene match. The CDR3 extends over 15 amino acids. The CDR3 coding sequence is TGTGCCAGCAGCCGCTTAGCGGGAGTTTTTGATACGCAGTATTTT. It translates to CASSRLAGVFDTQYF.

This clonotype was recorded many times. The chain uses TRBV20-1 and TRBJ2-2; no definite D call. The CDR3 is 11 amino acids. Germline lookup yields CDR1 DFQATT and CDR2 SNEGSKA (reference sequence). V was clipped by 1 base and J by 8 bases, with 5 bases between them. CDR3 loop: CSARVGGELFF. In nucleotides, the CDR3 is TGCAGTGCTAGAGTAGGAGGGGAGCTGTTTTTT.

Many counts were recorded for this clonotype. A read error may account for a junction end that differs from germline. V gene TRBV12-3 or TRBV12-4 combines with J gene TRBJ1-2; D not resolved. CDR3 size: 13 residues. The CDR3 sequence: CASSLASSYGYTF. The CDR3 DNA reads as TGTGCCAGCAGCTTAGCGAGCAGCTATGGCTACACCTTC.

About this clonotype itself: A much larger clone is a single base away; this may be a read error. The CDR3 sequence: CVSSRQGSYNEQFF. CDR3 bases: TGTGTCAGCAGCCGACAGGGATCCTACAATGAGCAGTTCTTC. V usage is TRBV7-8 and J usage is TRBJ2-1; 7 bases are a match to TRBD1. Germline lookup yields CDR1 SGHVS and CDR2 FQNEAQ. CDR3 length: 14 residues. Using reference TRBV7-8 and TRBJ2-1 for the parts outside the CDR3, the full variable domain is GAGVSQSPRYKVAKRGQDVALRCDPISGHVSLFWYQQALGQGPEFLTYFQNEAQLDKSGLPSDRFFAERPEGSVSTLKIQRTQQEDSAVYLCVSSRQGSYNEQFFGPGTRLTVL.

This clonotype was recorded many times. The CDR3 nucleotides read TGTGCCACCAGTGATCCCGACAGGGGTACTACGCAGTATTTT. It codes for CATSDPDRGTTQYF. V gene TRBV24-1 combines with J gene TRBJ2-3; 8 positions agree with TRBD1. This CDR3 spans 14 amino acids. Trimming removed 3 bases from V and 8 bases from J; junction bases left unmatched: 6. Looked up from germline, CDR1 is KGHDR and CDR2 is SFDVKD.

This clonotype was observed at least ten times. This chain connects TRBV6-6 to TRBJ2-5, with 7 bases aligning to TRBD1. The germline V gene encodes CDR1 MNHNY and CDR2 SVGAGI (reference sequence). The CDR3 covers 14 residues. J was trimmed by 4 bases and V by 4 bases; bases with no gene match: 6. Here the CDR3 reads CASSLNRDRETQYF. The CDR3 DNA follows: TGTGCCAGCAGTTTAAACCGGGACAGAGAGACCCAGTACTTC.

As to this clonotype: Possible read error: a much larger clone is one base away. The DNA for the CDR3 is TGTGCCAGTAGTATTTGGGGGCGAGGATACGGGCAGTACTTC. Its protein is CASSIWGRGYGQYF. The chain recombines TRBV19 with TRBJ2-7, with a possible D match to TRBD1 (6 bases). Germline loops: CDR1 LNHDA, CDR2 SQIVND (reference sequence). CDR3 length equals 14 residues. Complete variable domain (other parts from reference TRBV19 and TRBJ2-7): DGGITQSPKYLFRKEGQNVTLSCEQNLNHDAMYWYRQDPGQGLRLIYYSQIVNDFQKGDIAEGYSVSREKKESFPLTVTSAQKNPTAFYLCASSIWGRGYGQYFGPGTRLTVT.

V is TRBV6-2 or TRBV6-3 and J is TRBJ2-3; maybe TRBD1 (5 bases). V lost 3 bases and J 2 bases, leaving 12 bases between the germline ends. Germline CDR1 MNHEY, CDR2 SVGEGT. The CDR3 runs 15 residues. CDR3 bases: TGTGCCAGCAGTTATAGTCCAGGGATCACAGATACGCAGTATTTT. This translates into CASSYSPGITDTQYF.

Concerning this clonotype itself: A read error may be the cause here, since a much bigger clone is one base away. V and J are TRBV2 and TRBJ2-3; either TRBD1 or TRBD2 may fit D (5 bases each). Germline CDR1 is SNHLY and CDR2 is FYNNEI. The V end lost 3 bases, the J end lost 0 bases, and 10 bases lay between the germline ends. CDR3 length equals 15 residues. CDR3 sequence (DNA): TGTGCCAGCAGTGACTGGGACCTTAGCACAGATACGCAGTATTTT. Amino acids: CASSDWDLSTDTQYF.

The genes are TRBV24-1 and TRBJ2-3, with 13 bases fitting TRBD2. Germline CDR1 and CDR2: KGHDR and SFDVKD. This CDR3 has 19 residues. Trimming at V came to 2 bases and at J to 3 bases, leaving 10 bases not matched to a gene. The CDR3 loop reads CATSDSRTPGLAGTDTQYF. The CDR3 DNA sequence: TGTGCCACCAGTGATTCCCGGACCCCGGGACTAGCGGGGACAGATACGCAGTATTTT.

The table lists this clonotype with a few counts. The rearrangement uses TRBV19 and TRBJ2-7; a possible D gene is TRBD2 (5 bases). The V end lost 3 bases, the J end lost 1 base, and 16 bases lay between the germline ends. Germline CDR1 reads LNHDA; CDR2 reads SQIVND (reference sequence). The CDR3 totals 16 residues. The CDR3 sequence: CASSMAVDWMSYEQYF. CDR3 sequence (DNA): TGTGCCAGTAGTATGGCCGTGGACTGGATGTCCTACGAGCAGTACTTC.

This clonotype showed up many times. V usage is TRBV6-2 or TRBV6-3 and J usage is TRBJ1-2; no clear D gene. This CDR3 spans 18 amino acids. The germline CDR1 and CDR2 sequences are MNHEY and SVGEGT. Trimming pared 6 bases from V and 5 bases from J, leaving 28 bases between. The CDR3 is CASSPGPPSVFSAYGYTF. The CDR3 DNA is TGTGCCAGCAGCCCCGGACCCCCCAGCGTATTTTCGGCGTATGGCTACACCTTC.

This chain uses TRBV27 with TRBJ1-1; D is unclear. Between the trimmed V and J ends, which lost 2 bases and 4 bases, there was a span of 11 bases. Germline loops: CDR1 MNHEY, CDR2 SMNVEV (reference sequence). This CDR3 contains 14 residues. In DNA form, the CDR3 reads TGTGCCAGCAGTTTAGCCCCTGGCGTCACTGAAGCTTTCTTT. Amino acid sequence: CASSLAPGVTEAFF.

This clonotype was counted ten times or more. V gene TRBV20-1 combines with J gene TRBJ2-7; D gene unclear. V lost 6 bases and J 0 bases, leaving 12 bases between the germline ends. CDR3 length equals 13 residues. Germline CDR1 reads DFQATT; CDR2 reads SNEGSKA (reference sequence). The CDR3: CSARRPSSYEQYF. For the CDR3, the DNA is TGCAGTGCGAGAAGGCCAAGCTCCTACGAGCAGTACTTC.

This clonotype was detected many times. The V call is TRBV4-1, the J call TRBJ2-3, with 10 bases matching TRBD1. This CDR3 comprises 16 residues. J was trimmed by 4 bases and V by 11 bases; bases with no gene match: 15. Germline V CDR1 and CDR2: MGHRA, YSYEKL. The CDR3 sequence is CAAGLPGQGNPDTQYF. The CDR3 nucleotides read TGCGCCGCCGGACTACCGGGACAGGGGAACCCAGATACGCAGTATTTT.

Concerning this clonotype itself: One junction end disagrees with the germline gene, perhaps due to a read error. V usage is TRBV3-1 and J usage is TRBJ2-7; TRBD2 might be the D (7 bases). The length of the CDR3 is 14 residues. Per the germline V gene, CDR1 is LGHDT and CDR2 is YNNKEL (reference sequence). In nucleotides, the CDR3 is TGTGCCAGCAGGTCGGCGGGGGCACCCTACGGGCAGTACTTC. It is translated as CASRSAGAPYGQYF.

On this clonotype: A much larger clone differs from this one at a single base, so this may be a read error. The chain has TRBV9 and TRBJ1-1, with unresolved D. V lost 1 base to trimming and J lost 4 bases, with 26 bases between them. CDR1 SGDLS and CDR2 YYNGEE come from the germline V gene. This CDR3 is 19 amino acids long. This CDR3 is CASSVSDIGSGLVFTEAFF. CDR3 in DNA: TGTGCCAGCAGCGTATCCGATATTGGTTCGGGGTTAGTGTTCACTGAAGCTTTCTTT.

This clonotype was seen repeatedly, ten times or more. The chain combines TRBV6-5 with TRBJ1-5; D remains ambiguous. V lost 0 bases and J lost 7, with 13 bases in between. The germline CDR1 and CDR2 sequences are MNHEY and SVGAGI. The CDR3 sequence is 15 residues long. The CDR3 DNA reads TGTGCCAGCAGTTACTCTAGGGTAGGCGGGCAGCCCCAGCATTTT. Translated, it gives CASSYSRVGGQPQHF.

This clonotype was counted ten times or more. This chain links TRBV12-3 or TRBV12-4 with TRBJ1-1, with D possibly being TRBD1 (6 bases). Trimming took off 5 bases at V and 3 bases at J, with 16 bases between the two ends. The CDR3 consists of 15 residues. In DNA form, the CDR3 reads TGTGCCAGCAGTCAAGACGGGGGGCGCTACACTGAAGCTTTCTTT. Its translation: CASSQDGGRYTEAFF.

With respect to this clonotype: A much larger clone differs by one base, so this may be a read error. CDR3 nucleotide sequence: TGCACCAGCAGCCAAGGCCTAGCGGGGGTTGCCTACGAGCAGTACTTC. Amino acids: CTSSQGLAGVAYEQYF. V and J are TRBV4-3 and TRBJ2-7; 10 positions agree with TRBD2. CDR1 and CDR2 (germline): LGHNA, YSLEER. The CDR3 loop spans 16 amino acids.

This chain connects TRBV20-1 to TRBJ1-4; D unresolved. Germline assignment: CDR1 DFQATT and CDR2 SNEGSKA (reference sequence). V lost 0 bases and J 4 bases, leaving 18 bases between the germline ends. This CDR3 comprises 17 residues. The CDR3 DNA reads TGCAGTGCTAGAGATCCTTTTGGAGCAACATATAATGAAAAACTGTTTTTT. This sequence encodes CSARDPFGATYNEKLFF.

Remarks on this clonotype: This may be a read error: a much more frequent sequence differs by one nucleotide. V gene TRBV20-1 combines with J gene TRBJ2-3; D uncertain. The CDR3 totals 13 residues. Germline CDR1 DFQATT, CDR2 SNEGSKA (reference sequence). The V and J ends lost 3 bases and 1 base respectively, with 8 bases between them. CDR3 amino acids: CSARSMGTDTQYF. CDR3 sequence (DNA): TGCAGTGCTAGGAGCATGGGCACAGATACGCAGTATTTT.

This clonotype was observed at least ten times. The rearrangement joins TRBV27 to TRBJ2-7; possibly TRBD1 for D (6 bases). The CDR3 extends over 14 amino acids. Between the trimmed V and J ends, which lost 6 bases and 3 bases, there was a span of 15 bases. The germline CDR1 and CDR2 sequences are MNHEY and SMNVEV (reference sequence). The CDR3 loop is CASSTYGTHYEQYF. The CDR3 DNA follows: TGTGCCAGCAGCACATACGGGACACACTACGAGCAGTACTTC.